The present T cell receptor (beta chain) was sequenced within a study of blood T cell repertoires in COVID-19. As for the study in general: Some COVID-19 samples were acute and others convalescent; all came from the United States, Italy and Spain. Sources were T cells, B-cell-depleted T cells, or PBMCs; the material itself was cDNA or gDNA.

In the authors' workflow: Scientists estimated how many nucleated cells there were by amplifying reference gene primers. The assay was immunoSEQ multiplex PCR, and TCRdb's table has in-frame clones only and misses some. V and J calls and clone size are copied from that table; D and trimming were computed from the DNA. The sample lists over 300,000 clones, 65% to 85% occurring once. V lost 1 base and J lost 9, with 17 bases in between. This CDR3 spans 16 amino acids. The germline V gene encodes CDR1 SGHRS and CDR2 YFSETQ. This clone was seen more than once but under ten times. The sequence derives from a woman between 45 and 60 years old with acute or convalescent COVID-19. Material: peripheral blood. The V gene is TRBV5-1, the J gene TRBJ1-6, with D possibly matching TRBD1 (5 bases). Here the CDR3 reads CASSLLEDKGSSPLHF. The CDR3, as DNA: TGCGCCAGCAGCTTGTTAGAGGACAAGGGCTCTTCACCCCTCCACTTT.